The 27 T cell receptor beta chains below were found in one sample sequenced in a study of patients and donors after allogeneic stem cell transplantation. TCRdb called the RT-PCR reads again in MiXCR, with one record for every CDR3 protein. The sample holds 190,000 or so distinct CDR3 sequences, approximately 41% seen once. Sequencing was done on a sample of blood, either unsorted or a sorted T cell fraction (not recorded which). The receptors originated from a human donor who was either an allogeneic HSCT recipient or a stem cell or donor lymphocyte infusion donor (not recorded which). It is not recorded whose cells these are; they may come from a transplant donor.

In regard to this clonotype: The junction and the germline gene differ at one end; a read error may be behind it. The V gene is TRBV28, the J gene TRBJ1-6, with D hard to call. The CDR3 has 17 residues. CDR1 and CDR2 from the germline V gene are MDHEN and SYDVKM. CDR3 sequence (DNA): TGTGCCAGCAGTATACTCCGGGGAGGCTCCTATAATTCACACCTCCACTTT. Amino acids: CASSILRGGSYNSHLHF.

The V call is TRBV7-8, the J call TRBJ1-5, with 7 bases fitting TRBD1. J was trimmed by 0 bases and V by 5 bases; bases with no gene match: 7. There are 16 residues in the CDR3. The germline CDR1 and CDR2 sequences are SGHVS and FQNEAQ. The CDR3 region is CASSGDRAYSNQPQHF. CDR3 bases: TGTGCCAGCAGCGGAGACAGGGCTTATAGCAATCAGCCCCAGCATTTT.

The genes are TRBV5-1 and TRBJ2-1; D is unresolved. Germline-derived CDR1 and CDR2 are SGHRS and YFSETQ. Between the trimmed V and J ends, which lost 6 bases and 5 bases, there was a span of 12 bases. This CDR3 contains 13 residues. The chain's CDR3 is CASTHGPDNEQFF. CDR3 coding DNA: TGCGCCAGCACGCATGGGCCGGACAATGAGCAGTTCTTC. The complete variable domain, with remaining parts taken from reference TRBV5-1 and TRBJ2-1, reads KAGVTQTPRYLIKTRGQQVTLSCSPISGHRSVSWYQQTPGQGLQFLFEYFSETQRNKGNFPGRFSGRQFSNSRSEMNVSTLELGDSALYLCASTHGPDNEQFFGPGTRLTVL.

To note about this clonotype: Because it lacks the conserved phenylalanine or tryptophan at the end, this CDR3 is likely a read error. The chain carries TRBV20-1 and TRBJ2-2; 12 bases match TRBD2. Unmatched junction bases numbered 9, after V lost 0 bases and J lost 7 bases. The CDR3 is 17 residues long. Germline assignment: CDR1 DFQATT and CDR2 SNEGSKA (reference sequence). The CDR3 nucleotides are TGCAGTGCTAGAGATCACCTAGCGGGAGGGCCCCACGGGGAGCTGTTTTTG. Translated: CSARDHLAGGPHGELFL.

This clonotype has just a few counts. The CDR3 nucleotides read TGCAGTGCTAGGTCGGTCCGCCAGGTCACAGATACGCAGTATTTT. Its translation: CSARSVRQVTDTQYF. The chain combines TRBV20-1 with TRBJ2-3, with D uncertain. Trimming took 3 bases from V and 2 from J, leaving 15 bases between them. This CDR3 has 15 residues. The germline V gene encodes CDR1 DFQATT and CDR2 SNEGSKA (reference sequence).

This clonotype was picked up a small number of times. The chain employs TRBV27 and TRBJ2-1, with D possibly called TRBD1 or TRBD2 (5 bases each). This CDR3 contains 14 residues. Germline values: CDR1 MNHEY, CDR2 SMNVEV (reference sequence). V dropped 3 bases and J dropped 3 bases, with 9 bases sitting between them. CDR3 residues: CASSLVGDYNEQFF. For the CDR3, the DNA is TGTGCCAGCAGTTTGGTGGGGGACTACAATGAGCAGTTCTTC.

The J gene is TRBJ1-2, the V gene TRBV12-3 or TRBV12-4, with D uncertain. V was cut by 5 bases and J by 2 bases, with 21 bases left in between. The CDR3 is 17 amino acids. The CDR3: CASSRDRGLERNYGYTF. The CDR3 bases are TGTGCCAGCAGTCGCGACCGGGGTTTAGAAAGGAACTATGGCTACACCTTC.

The chain employs TRBV24-1 and TRBJ2-1; 8 nucleotides line up with TRBD1. From germline, CDR1 is KGHDR and CDR2 SFDVKD. Trimming cost V 3 bases and J 4 bases; bases outside gene matches: 4. This CDR3 is built from 15 residues. CDR3 bases: TGTGCCACCAGTGATGGGACAGGACCTTACAATGAGCAGTTCTTC. Translated: CATSDGTGPYNEQFF.

This clonotype was counted between two and nine times. The chain combines TRBV6-6 with TRBJ1-2; TRBD1 matches 9 bases. The length of the CDR3 is 16 residues. The ends lost 3 bases at V and 3 bases at J; junction bases unmatched: 8. Germline lookup yields CDR1 MNHNY and CDR2 SVGAGI (reference sequence). The CDR3 coding sequence is TGTGCCAGCAGTTATCGGGGGACAGGGAAATACTATGGCTACACCTTC. Translating gives CASSYRGTGKYYGYTF.

The V gene is TRBV12-3 or TRBV12-4, the J gene TRBJ1-2, with a weak D call TRBD1 (5 bases). This CDR3 contains 15 residues. V dropped 2 bases and J dropped 4 bases, with 14 bases sitting between them. The CDR3 DNA is TGTGCCAGCAGTTTACAATTCAGGGTCCCCTATGGCTACACCTTC. Translation gives CASSLQFRVPYGYTF.

The J gene is TRBJ1-3, the V gene TRBV7-2, with 7 positions matching TRBD1. This CDR3 has 15 residues. The V gene's germline CDR1 is SGHTA and CDR2 FQGNSA. Unmatched junction bases numbered 5, after V lost 6 bases and J lost 0 bases. The CDR3 DNA reads as TGTGCCAGCAGTCCGGGACAGAGCTCTGGAAACACCATATATTTT. This gives the protein CASSPGQSSGNTIYF.

The chain links TRBV28 to TRBJ2-7, with 9 bases identical to TRBD1. V was pared by 6 bases and J by 3 bases, with 3 bases of the junction left unmatched. In germline, CDR1 is MDHEN, CDR2 SYDVKM. The CDR3 consists of 13 residues. The CDR3 DNA follows: TGTGCCAGCAGGGGGGGACAGGGCTACGAGCAGTACTTC. Translating it yields CASRGGQGYEQYF.

This sequence joins TRBV19 and TRBJ2-1; the D is unclear. From germline, CDR1 is LNHDA and CDR2 SQIVND (reference sequence). The CDR3 covers 12 residues. Trimming cost V 0 bases and J 7 bases, with 4 bases left between them. The CDR3 DNA reads as TGTGCCAGTAGTATAGACAGAAATGAGCAGTTCTTC. Translating gives CASSIDRNEQFF.

This clonotype was picked up many times. V and J are TRBV7-8 and TRBJ1-6; D not certain. This CDR3 contains 16 residues. The germline V and J ends were trimmed by 4 bases and 6 bases, with 16 bases remaining between them. In germline, CDR1 is SGHVS, CDR2 FQNEAQ. The CDR3 DNA sequence: TGTGCCAGCAGCTCACTCTCCTTGCTGAGTAATTCACCCCTCCACTTT. Translation gives CASSSLSLLSNSPLHF.

This clonotype was seen more than once but under ten times. The chain recombines TRBV29-1 with TRBJ1-1, with 7 bases aligning to TRBD1. This CDR3 region has 14 residues. The trim removed 6 bases at V and 8 bases at J, leaving 15 bases unmatched. Germline CDR1 is SQVTM and CDR2 is ANQGSEA. The CDR3 spells CSVRETGLMFEAFF. Here the CDR3 DNA reads TGCAGCGTACGCGAGACAGGGCTGATGTTCGAAGCTTTCTTT.

This sequence joins TRBV9 and TRBJ2-2; D ambiguous. The CDR3 extends over 15 amino acids. V dropped 3 bases and J dropped 1 base, with 10 bases sitting between them. Germline V lookup: CDR1 SGDLS, CDR2 YYNGEE. CDR3 in amino acids: CASSGKARNTGELFF. The CDR3 DNA reads TGTGCCAGCAGCGGGAAGGCGAGGAACACCGGGGAGCTGTTTTTT.

The chain recombines TRBV4-1 with TRBJ1-1, with a tentative D call TRBD1 (6 bases). The ends were cut back, 1 base at V and 0 bases at J, with 18 bases in the middle. The germline V gene has CDR1 MGHRA and CDR2 YSYEKL. The CDR3 consists of 18 residues. This CDR3 is CASSQGPESTGMNTEAFF. As DNA, the CDR3 is TGCGCCAGCAGCCAAGGTCCTGAGTCGACAGGCATGAACACTGAAGCTTTCTTT.

V usage is TRBV6-5 and J usage is TRBJ1-2; 9 bases match TRBD1. J gave up 6 bases and V 2 bases, and 10 bases lay outside the gene matches. The CDR3 is made up of 16 amino acids. Germline loops: CDR1 MNHEY, CDR2 SVGAGI. The CDR3 sequence is CASSYLIGGQGNGYTF. CDR3 nucleotides: TGTGCCAGCAGTTACCTAATTGGGGGACAGGGAAATGGCTACACCTTC.

This chain uses TRBV4-3 with TRBJ2-1, with 9 bases matching TRBD2. CDR3 length: 16 amino acids. After removal of 0 bases from V and 7 bases from J, the junction contained 7 bases not matched to a gene. The germline V gene has CDR1 LGHNA and CDR2 YSLEER. The CDR3 here is CASSQDWAGGQNEQFF. The CDR3 DNA reads as TGCGCCAGCAGCCAAGATTGGGCGGGAGGGCAAAATGAGCAGTTCTTC.

This clonotype was detected once. The chain couples TRBV12-3 or TRBV12-4 to TRBJ1-1, with 8 nucleotides matching TRBD1. V was pared by 5 bases and J by 8 bases, with 7 bases of the junction left unmatched. The CDR3 totals 13 residues. CDR3 DNA sequence: TGTGCCAGCAGTCTAGGGGGGACAGGCGAAGCTTTCTTT. This translates into CASSLGGTGEAFF.

This chain links TRBV5-5 with TRBJ2-7; D is unclear. This CDR3 is built from 12 residues. In germline, CDR1 is SGHKS, CDR2 YYEKEE (reference sequence). The ends were cut back, 0 bases at V and 5 bases at J, with 6 bases in the middle. CDR3 region: CASSLEGDEQYF. DNA for the CDR3: TGTGCCAGCAGCTTGGAAGGAGACGAGCAGTACTTC.

There are a few counts of this clonotype. The V gene is TRBV9, the J gene TRBJ1-1; possible D gene TRBD1, 6 bases. CDR1 is SGDLS, CDR2 YYNGEE, per germline. The CDR3 is 16 residues long. V was trimmed by 0 bases and J by 6 bases, leaving 18 bases between them. The DNA of the CDR3 is TGTGCCAGCAGCGTAGGAACGGGGGCGAATCCCGCTGAAGCTTTCTTT. It specifies CASSVGTGANPAEAFF.

This clonotype was recorded a few times. This rearrangement joins TRBV6-2 or TRBV6-3 to TRBJ2-1; D perhaps matches TRBD1 (6 bases). V lost 2 bases and J 2 bases, leaving 13 bases between the germline ends. Germline CDR1 and CDR2: MNHEY and SVGEGT. There are 16 residues in the CDR3. The DNA for the CDR3 is TGTGCCAGCAGTTACCCCGAAGGACAGACCTACAATGAGCAGTTCTTC. This codes for CASSYPEGQTYNEQFF.

This clonotype was seen more than once but under ten times. The rearrangement joins TRBV28 to TRBJ1-2; unclear D gene. Looked up from germline, CDR1 is MDHEN and CDR2 is SYDVKM. The V end lost 5 bases, the J end lost 8 bases, and 24 bases lay between the germline ends. The CDR3 runs to 16 residues. The CDR3 protein is CASSQARPQWPPGYTF. DNA of the CDR3: TGTGCCAGCAGTCAAGCGAGGCCCCAGTGGCCGCCGGGCTACACCTTC.

This clonotype has only a few counts. This chain links TRBV5-1 with TRBJ1-2; D is undetermined. CDR1 and CDR2 from the germline V gene are SGHRS and YFSETQ. This CDR3 region has 13 residues. V was pared by 0 bases and J by 8 bases, with 11 bases between. CDR3 nucleotides: TGCGCCAGCAGCTTGGGGCAGGCAGAGGGCTACACCTTC. This translates into CASSLGQAEGYTF.

This clonotype was seen a handful of times. The V and J genes are TRBV12-3 or TRBV12-4 and TRBJ1-5; a possible D gene is TRBD1 (6 bases). Between the trimmed V and J ends, which lost 8 bases and 1 base, there was a span of 15 bases. CDR3 length equals 15 residues. The CDR3 DNA is TGTGCCAGCGGGGCTGGGCAGGGGAGCAATCAGCCCCAGCATTTT. Amino acid sequence: CASGAGQGSNQPQHF.

This clonotype came up a few times. The rearrangement uses TRBV20-1 and TRBJ1-2; D not resolved. Germline V gives CDR1 DFQATT, CDR2 SNEGSKA (reference sequence). V lost 6 bases and J 4 bases, leaving 21 bases between the germline ends. The CDR3 covers 15 residues. The CDR3 DNA reads TGCAGTGCCTTCACCCCGGTGGGAGTGCGCTATGGCTACACCTTC. As protein: CSAFTPVGVRYGYTF.